This T cell receptor (beta chain) was documented in a study of CD8 T cells in Susac syndrome. Findings and limits, study-wide: The study recognized that its TCR sequencing and HLA analysis covered a relatively small number of individuals.

Blood CD8+ and CD4+ T cells underwent high-throughput TCR beta sequencing. Negative isolation was used for CD8+ and CD4+ T cells and FACS enrichment for TEMRA cells. As concerns this clonotype: What it binds is unknown.

Reverse transcription of roughly 0.45 to 1 ug RNA used random hexamers. TCR beta CDR3 was amplified by immunoSEQ multiplex PCR. This amplification extended across 54 Vbeta and 13 Jbeta segments. TCRdb processed the immunoSEQ multiplex PCR reads anew with MiXCR; each CDR3 protein has one entry. This table has roughly 140,000 distinct CDR3 sequences, roughly 94% appearing once. Germline V gene sequence: CDR1 SNHLY, CDR2 FYNNEI. The CDR3 is 12 amino acids. Trimming pared 2 bases from V and 6 bases from J, leaving 7 bases between. Sequenced: CD8+ T cells from PBMCs. The chain employs TRBV2 and TRBJ1-2; D ambiguous. This TCR was sampled from a human donor in good health. CDR3 nucleotide sequence: TGTGCCAGCAGTGAATTTGGGAATGGCTACACCTTC. This translates into CASSEFGNGYTF.